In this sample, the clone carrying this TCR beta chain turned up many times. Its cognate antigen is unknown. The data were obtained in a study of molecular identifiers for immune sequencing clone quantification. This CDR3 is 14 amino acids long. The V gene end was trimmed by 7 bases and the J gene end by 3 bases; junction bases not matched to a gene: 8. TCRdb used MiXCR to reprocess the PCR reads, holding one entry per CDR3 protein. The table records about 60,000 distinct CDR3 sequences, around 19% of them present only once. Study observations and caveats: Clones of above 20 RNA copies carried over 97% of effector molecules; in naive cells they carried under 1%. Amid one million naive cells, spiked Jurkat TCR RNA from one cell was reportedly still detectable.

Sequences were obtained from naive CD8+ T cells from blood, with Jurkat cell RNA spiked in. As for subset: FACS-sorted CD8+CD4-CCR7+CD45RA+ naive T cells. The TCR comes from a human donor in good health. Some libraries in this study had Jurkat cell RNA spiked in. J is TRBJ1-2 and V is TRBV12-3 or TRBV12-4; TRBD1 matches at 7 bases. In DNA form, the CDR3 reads TGTGCCAGCACTGTCACAGGGGTCTACTATGGCTACACCTTC. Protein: CASTVTGVYYGYTF.